The present entry profiles one T cell receptor (beta chain) with its context. This specimen comes from a study of T cell responses to AZD1222 COVID-19 vaccine. Trimming left V 8 bases short and J 7 bases short, with 14 bases between. The CDR3 has 13 residues. Clones were sequenced by immunoSEQ multiplex PCR, and TCRdb holds only the in-frame ones, with some missing. The data hold 98,000 or so clones, with around nine tenths observed a single time. The specimen comprised peripheral blood, sampled 28 days after the second AZD1222 dose. This receptor was identified in an adult who received the AZD1222 COVID-19 vaccine. The rearrangement links TRBV12-3 or TRBV12-4 to TRBJ2-2; D is uncertain. The CDR3 DNA is TGTGCCAGCGTTCTGACCTTGGGCGGGGAGCTGTTTTTT. The encoded protein is CASVLTLGGELFF.